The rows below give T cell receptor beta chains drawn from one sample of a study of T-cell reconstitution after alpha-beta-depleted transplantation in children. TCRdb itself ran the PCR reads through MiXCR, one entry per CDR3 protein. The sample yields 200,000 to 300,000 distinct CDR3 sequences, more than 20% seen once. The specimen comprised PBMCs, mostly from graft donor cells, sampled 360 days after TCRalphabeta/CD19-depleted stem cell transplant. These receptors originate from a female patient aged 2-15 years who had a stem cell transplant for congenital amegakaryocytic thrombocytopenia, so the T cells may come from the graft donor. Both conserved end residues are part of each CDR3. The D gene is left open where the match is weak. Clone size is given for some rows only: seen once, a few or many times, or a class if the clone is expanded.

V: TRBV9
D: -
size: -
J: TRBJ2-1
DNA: TGTGCCAGCAGCTTCAGAGGGTCCAATGAGCAGTTCTTC
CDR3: CASSFRGSNEQFF

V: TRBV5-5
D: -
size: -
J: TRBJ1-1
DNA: TGTGCCAGCAGCTTTCACGCCTTGAACACTGAAGCTTTCTTT
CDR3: CASSFHALNTEAFF

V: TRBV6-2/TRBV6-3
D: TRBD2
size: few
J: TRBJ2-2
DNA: TGTGCCAGCAGCTCTTATCTACCGGGACTAGCGGCCGGGGAGCTGTTTTTT
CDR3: CASSSYLPGLAAGELFF

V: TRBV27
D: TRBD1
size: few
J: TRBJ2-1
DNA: TGTGCCAGCAGCGTTCGACAGGGATCCTACAATGAGCAGTTCTTC
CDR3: CASSVRQGSYNEQFF

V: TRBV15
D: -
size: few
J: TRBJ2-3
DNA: TGTGCCACCAGCCCTCCTCCCTCAGATACGCAGTATTTT
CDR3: CATSPPPSDTQYF

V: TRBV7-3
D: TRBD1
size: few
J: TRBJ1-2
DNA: TGTGCCAGCAGCTTAAACGACAGGGGCTATGGCTACACCTTC
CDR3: CASSLNDRGYGYTF

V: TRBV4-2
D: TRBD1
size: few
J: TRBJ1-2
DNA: TGTGCCAGCAGCCAAGTGCCACAGGGGCTGCGGGTCTATGGCTACACCTTC
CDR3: CASSQVPQGLRVYGYTF

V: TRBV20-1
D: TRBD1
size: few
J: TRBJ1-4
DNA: TGCAGTGCTTCACAGGGGGCCGATGAAAAACTGTTTTTT
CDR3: CSASQGADEKLFF

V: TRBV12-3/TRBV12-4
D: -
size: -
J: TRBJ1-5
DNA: TGTGCCAGCAGTAGAACAGGGATTCAGCCCCAGCATTTT
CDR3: CASSRTGIQPQHF

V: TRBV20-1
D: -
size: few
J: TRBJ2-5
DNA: TGCAGTGCCCAGAGGCCCAGGGGATTAGAGACCCAGTACTTC
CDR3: CSAQRPRGLETQYF

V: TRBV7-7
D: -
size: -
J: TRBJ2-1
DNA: TGTGCCAGCAGCTTACCCAGCAGGGGATCCTACAATGAGCAGTTCTTC
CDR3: CASSLPSRGSYNEQFF

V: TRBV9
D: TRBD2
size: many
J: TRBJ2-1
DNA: TGTGCCAGCAGCGCCCCCTGGGCTCGGAGCGGGGGGGCAGATGAGCAGTTCTTC
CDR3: CASSAPWARSGGADEQFF

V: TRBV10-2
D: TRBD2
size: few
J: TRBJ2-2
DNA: TGCGCCAGCAGGATCACTAGCGCAACCGGGGAGCTGTTTTTT
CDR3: CASRITSATGELFF

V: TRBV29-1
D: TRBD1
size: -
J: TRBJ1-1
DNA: TGCAGCGTCCAGGGGGACTGGGGCACTGAAGCTTTCTTT
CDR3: CSVQGDWGTEAFF

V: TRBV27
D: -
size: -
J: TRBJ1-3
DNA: TGTGCCAGCAGTCCACTGATTCCCGGGACGAGCGTTTCCTCTGGAAACACCATATATTTT
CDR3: CASSPLIPGTSVSSGNTIYF

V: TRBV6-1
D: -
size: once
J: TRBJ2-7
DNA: TGTGCCAGCAGTGCGATTCCATCCGGGCCACTTAACTACGAGCAGTACTTC
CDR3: CASSAIPSGPLNYEQYF

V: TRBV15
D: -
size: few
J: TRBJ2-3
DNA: TGTGCCACCAGCAGAGATGGAGCCTCAGATACGCAGTATTTT
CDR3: CATSRDGASDTQYF

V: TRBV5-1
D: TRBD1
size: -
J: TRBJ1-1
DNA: TGCGCCAGCAGCTTGGGGGGACAGGGTGTCCTGATGAACACTGAAGCTTTCTTT
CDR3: CASSLGGQGVLMNTEAFF

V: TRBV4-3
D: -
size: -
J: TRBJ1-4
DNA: TGCGCCAGCAGCCAAGACGGGGGAGGGGAAAAACTGTTTTTT
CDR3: CASSQDGGGEKLFF

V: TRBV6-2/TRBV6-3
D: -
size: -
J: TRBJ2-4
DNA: TGTGCCAGCAGTTCCCCTGGCCGAGGAGGCAAAAACATTCAGTACTTC
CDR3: CASSSPGRGGKNIQYF

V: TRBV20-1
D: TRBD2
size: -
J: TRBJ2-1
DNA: TGCATTGCTAGCGGGAGGGAGCTCAATGAGCAGTTCTTC
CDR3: CIASGRELNEQFF

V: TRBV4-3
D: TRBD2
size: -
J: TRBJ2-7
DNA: TGCGCCAGCAGCCAAAGGCGGCCGGAGCGGGAGGTCTCCTACGAGCAGTACTTC
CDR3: CASSQRRPEREVSYEQYF

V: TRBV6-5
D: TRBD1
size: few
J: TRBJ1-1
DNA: TGTGCCAGCAGGGCACAGGGGAAGGCTTTCTTT
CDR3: CASRAQGKAFF

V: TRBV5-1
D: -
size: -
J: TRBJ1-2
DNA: TGCGCCAGCAGCCCGGCTTTAACAGGAGGTCTATTTGTCTACACCTTC
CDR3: CASSPALTGGLFVYTF

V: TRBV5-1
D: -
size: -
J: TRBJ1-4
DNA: TGCGCCAGCAGCTTGACCGGGGTCGACAATGAAAAACTGTTTTTT
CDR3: CASSLTGVDNEKLFF

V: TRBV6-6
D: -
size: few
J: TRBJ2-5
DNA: TGTGCCAGCAGCCCTCTACGAGAGACCCAGTACTTC
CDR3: CASSPLRETQYF

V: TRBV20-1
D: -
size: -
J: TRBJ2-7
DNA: TGCAGTGCTAGAGATTATTCCGCCTACGAGCAGTACTTC
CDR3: CSARDYSAYEQYF

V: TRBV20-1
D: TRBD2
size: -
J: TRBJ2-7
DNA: TGCAGTGCTAGAGTTCCAGCGGGGGGAAGATACGAGCAGTACTTC
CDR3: CSARVPAGGRYEQYF

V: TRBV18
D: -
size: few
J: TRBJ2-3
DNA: TGTGCCAGCTCACCAGCCACAGGGTCTAGCACAGATACGCAGTATTTT
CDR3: CASSPATGSSTDTQYF

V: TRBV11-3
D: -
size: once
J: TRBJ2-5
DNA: TGTGCCAGCAGCTTAGGGCACGAGCTCGGGACCAAGTACTTC
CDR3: CASSLGHELGTKYF

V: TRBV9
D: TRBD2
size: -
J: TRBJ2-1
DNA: TGTGCCAGCAGCGTCCGTCTAGCGGGAGAAAATGAGCAGTTCTTC
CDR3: CASSVRLAGENEQFF

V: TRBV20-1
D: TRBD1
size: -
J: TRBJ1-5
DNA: TGCAGTGCTAGAGAACCCCCGACAGGGTTCAGCAATCAGCCCCAGCATTTT
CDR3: CSAREPPTGFSNQPQHF

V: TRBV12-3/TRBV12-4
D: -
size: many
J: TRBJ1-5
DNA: TGTGCCAGCAGTTTGAGAAGGAGCAATCAGCCCCAGCATTTT
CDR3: CASSLRRSNQPQHF

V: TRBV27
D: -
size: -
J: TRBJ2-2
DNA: TGTGCCAGCAGTTTTATGGTGGGGTCCGGGGAGCTGTTTTTT
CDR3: CASSFMVGSGELFF

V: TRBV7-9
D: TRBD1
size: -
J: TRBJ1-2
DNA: TGTGCCAGCAGCTTACTGGGACAGGGGATTTATGGCTACACCTTC
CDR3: CASSLLGQGIYGYTF

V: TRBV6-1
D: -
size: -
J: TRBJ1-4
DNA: TGTGCCAGCAGGGCTGGGACCAATAATGAAAAACTGTTTTTT
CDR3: CASRAGTNNEKLFF

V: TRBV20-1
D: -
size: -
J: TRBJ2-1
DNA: TGCAGTGAACTAAGACAGGGAGGAGGGAATGAGCAGTTCTTC
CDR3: CSELRQGGGNEQFF

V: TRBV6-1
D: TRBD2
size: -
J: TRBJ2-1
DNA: TGTGCCAGCAGCCGCCCCTCCTACGCGGGAGCCTACAATGAGCAGTTCTTC
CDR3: CASSRPSYAGAYNEQFF

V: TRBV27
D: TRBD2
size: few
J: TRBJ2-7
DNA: TGTGCCAGCAGTTTGGTGGCTAGCGGGAGAGAGGCCAACGAGCAGTACTTC
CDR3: CASSLVASGREANEQYF

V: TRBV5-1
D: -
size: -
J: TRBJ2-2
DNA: TGCGCCAGCAGCTTGGCTTTGACAGAGAACACCGGGGAGCTGTTTTTT
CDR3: CASSLALTENTGELFF

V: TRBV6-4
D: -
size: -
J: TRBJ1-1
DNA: TGTGCCAGCAGCAGATTCGGGGAGGGCACTGAAGCTTTCTTT
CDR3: CASSRFGEGTEAFF

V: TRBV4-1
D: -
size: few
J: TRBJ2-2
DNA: TGCGCCAGCCCCTATCGTTGGGCCACCGGGGAGCTGTTTTTT
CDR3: CASPYRWATGELFF

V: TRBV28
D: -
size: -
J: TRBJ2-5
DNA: TGTGCCAGCAGTCCCCTACGTGGGGGGAAGGAGACCCAGTACTTC
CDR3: CASSPLRGGKETQYF

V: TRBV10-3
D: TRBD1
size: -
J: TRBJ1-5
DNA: TGTGCCATCAGTTCCGGGACAGGGGGCGCGGGCAATCAGCCCCAGCATTTT
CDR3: CAISSGTGGAGNQPQHF

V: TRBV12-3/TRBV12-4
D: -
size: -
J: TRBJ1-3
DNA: TGTGCCAGCAGTTTAGGTGGAGGAAACACCATATATTTT
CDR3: CASSLGGGNTIYF

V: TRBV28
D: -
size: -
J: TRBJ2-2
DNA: TGTGCCAGCAGTTGGGGCAGGCCGAACACCGGGGAGCTGTTTTTT
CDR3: CASSWGRPNTGELFF

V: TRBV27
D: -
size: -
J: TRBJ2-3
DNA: TGTGCCAGCACACCCATCCGGGGCTACACAGATACGCAGTATTTT
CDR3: CASTPIRGYTDTQYF

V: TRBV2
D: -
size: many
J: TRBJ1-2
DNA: TGTGCCAGCAGTGAAGCGTTTCAGGGGACCTATGGCTACACCTTC
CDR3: CASSEAFQGTYGYTF

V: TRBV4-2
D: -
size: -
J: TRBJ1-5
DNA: TGTGCCAGCAGCCCCAGACAGGATGGTCAGCCCCAGCATTTT
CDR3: CASSPRQDGQPQHF

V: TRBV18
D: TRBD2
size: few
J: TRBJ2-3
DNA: TGTGCCAGCTCACCCGGACTAGGGACCACAGATACGCAGTATTTT
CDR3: CASSPGLGTTDTQYF

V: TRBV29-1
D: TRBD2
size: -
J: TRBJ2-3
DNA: TGCAGCGTTGTTTTGCTCACATATAGCGGGAGGGCCACAGATACGCAGTATTTT
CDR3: CSVVLLTYSGRATDTQYF

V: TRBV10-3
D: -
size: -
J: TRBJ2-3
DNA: TGTGCCATCGGAGGGTCTGGCGGGCCTAGCACAGATACGCAGTATTTT
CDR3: CAIGGSGGPSTDTQYF